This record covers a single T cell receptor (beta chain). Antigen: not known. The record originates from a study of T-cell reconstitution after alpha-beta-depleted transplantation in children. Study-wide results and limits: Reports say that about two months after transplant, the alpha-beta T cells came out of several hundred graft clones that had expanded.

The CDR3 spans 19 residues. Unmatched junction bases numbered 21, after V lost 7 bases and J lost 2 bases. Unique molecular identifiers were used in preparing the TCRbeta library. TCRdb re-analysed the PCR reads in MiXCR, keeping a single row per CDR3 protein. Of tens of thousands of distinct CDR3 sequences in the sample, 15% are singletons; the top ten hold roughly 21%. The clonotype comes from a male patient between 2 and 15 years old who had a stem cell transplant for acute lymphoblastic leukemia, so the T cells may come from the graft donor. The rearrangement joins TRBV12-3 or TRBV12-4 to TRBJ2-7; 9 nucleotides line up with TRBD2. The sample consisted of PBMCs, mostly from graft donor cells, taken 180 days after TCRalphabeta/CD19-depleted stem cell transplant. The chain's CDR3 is CASTRLAGTAQNLTYEQYF. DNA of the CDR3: TGTGCCAGCACCAGGCTAGCGGGGACGGCCCAAAATTTGACCTACGAGCAGTACTTC.